Following are 12 T cell receptor beta chains from one sample sequenced in a study of spatial heterogeneity in lung cancer. Each CDR3 protein gets one entry after TCRdb re-called the 5' RACE reads with MiXCR. Of about 120,000 distinct CDR3 sequences listed, more than 10% are singletons. Time point: blood at routine non-recurrence follow-up after resection. Sequencing covered unsorted whole RNA taken from tumor, nontumor lung or frozen PBMC. The specimen comprised PBMCs, sampled at follow-up. The receptors were sampled from a male donor with early-stage non-small cell lung cancer.

This clonotype was observed at least ten times. The chain joins TRBV5-5 to TRBJ2-5, with 9 bases matching TRBD2. Germline CDR1 reads SGHKS; CDR2 reads YYEKEE (reference sequence). The ends lost 0 bases at V and 1 base at J; junction bases unmatched: 16. The CDR3 spans 20 residues. The CDR3 reads CASSLGISGGLPTPQETQYF. As DNA, the CDR3 is TGTGCCAGCAGCTTGGGGATCAGCGGGGGGCTCCCTACCCCCCAAGAGACCCAGTACTTC.

This chain links TRBV11-2 with TRBJ2-2; 7 positions agree with TRBD2. Trimming removed 3 bases from V and 6 bases from J; junction bases left unmatched: 4. The germline V gene has CDR1 SGHAT and CDR2 FQNNGV. This CDR3 has 14 amino acids. CDR3 protein: CASSFNSGAGELFF. The CDR3 DNA reads as TGTGCCAGCAGCTTCAACAGCGGGGCCGGGGAGCTGTTTTTT.

There are a few counts of this clonotype. V usage is TRBV6-1 and J usage is TRBJ1-5; D is uncertain. The V and J ends lost 5 bases and 1 base respectively, with 12 bases between them. This CDR3 has 15 amino acids. Per the germline V gene, CDR1 is MNHNS and CDR2 is SASEGT. The CDR3 here is CASSLTAGSNQPQHF. For the CDR3, the DNA is TGTGCCAGCAGTTTGACCGCGGGCAGCAATCAGCCCCAGCATTTT.

This clonotype was counted only a few times. The V and J genes are TRBV20-1 and TRBJ1-5; D perhaps matches TRBD1 (5 bases). The CDR3 is made up of 14 amino acids. Germline values: CDR1 DFQATT, CDR2 SNEGSKA (reference sequence). V was trimmed by 5 bases and J by 6 bases, leaving 17 bases between them. The CDR3 bases are TGCAGTGCTTCTAGGGGTTCAAGAGGTCAGCCCCAGCATTTT. Amino acids: CSASRGSRGQPQHF.

This clonotype occurred a few times. The chain combines TRBV10-2 with TRBJ1-5; D gene uncertain. The CDR3 runs 15 residues. Germline V lookup: CDR1 WSHSY, CDR2 SAAADI. Deletions cut 0 bases from V and 6 bases from J, with 12 bases between. The CDR3 sequence is CASSESAPRGQPQHF. CDR3 bases: TGCGCCAGCAGTGAGTCGGCCCCTCGGGGTCAGCCCCAGCATTTT.

This clonotype showed up just a few times. The CDR3 sequence: CASSPTSLHAQYF. DNA of the CDR3: TGTGCCAGCAGCCCAACTAGCCTGCATGCGCAGTATTTT. The chain joins TRBV7-3 to TRBJ2-3, with a tentative D call TRBD2 (6 bases). V was clipped by 5 bases and J by 10 bases, with 16 bases between them. The germline V gene has CDR1 SGHTA and CDR2 FQGTGA. CDR3 length: 13 amino acids.

This clonotype appeared many times. The chain employs TRBV7-9 and TRBJ2-3, with 7 bases fitting TRBD1. Unmatched junction bases numbered 3, after V lost 3 bases and J lost 3 bases. CDR3 size: 14 residues. The germline V gene has CDR1 SEHNR and CDR2 FQNEAQ (reference sequence). The CDR3 loop is CASSFKGATDTQYF. CDR3 nucleotide sequence: TGTGCCAGCAGCTTTAAGGGGGCGACAGATACGCAGTATTTT.

This clonotype was seen at least ten times. In DNA, the CDR3 is TGCAGTGCACGCAGGGTAGGCTTTTACGAGCAGTACTTC. This gives the protein CSARRVGFYEQYF. The chain couples TRBV20-1 to TRBJ2-7; D is possibly TRBD1 (5 bases). Trimming left V 6 bases short and J 4 bases short, with 16 bases between. CDR1 DFQATT and CDR2 SNEGSKA come from the germline V gene (reference sequence). This CDR3 is built from 13 residues.

This clonotype was observed many times. V is TRBV5-1 and J is TRBJ2-7; no clear D. Germline V gives CDR1 SGHRS, CDR2 YFSETQ. V lost 0 bases and J 3 bases, leaving 4 bases between the germline ends. The CDR3 covers 12 residues. For the CDR3, the DNA is TGCGCCAGCAGCTTGGGACACTACGAGCAGTACTTC. Protein: CASSLGHYEQYF.

Sample share makes this clonotype medium-sized. The CDR3 sequence is CASSLANSPLHF. For the CDR3, the DNA is TGTGCCAGCAGCTTAGCGAATTCACCCCTCCACTTT. The J gene is TRBJ1-6, the V gene TRBV11-1; D remains ambiguous. Germline V gene data show CDR1 as SGHAT and CDR2 as FQDESV (reference sequence). Trimming left V 0 bases short and J 7 bases short, with 1 base between. This CDR3 has 12 residues.

This clonotype occurred many times. The chain carries TRBV3-1 and TRBJ1-6; D is undetermined. V lost 4 bases to trimming and J lost 0 bases, with 16 bases between them. CDR3 length: 18 residues. The V gene's germline CDR1 is LGHDT and CDR2 YNNKEL (reference sequence). The CDR3 sequence: CASSRGSYQSSYNSPLHF. In DNA form, the CDR3 reads TGTGCCAGCAGCCGAGGGTCCTACCAAAGCTCCTATAATTCACCCCTCCACTTT.

V is TRBV20-1 and J is TRBJ1-2; 7 bases align to TRBD1. Germline V gene lookup returns CDR1 DFQATT and CDR2 SNEGSKA (reference sequence). The CDR3 runs 14 residues. V lost 6 bases, J lost 4 bases, and 11 bases stayed unmatched. The CDR3 DNA is TGCAGTGCACATGGCGGAGGGGGCCTCTATGGCTACACCTTC. Amino acid sequence: CSAHGGGGLYGYTF.